Listed below are T cell receptor beta chains from one sample, sequenced in a study of T cell responses to AZD1222 COVID-19 vaccine. Assay: immunoSEQ multiplex PCR; the TCRdb copy retains only in-frame clones and omits some. This sample has more than 250,000 clones; 80% to 95% occur once, and the top ten carry around 0.57%. The starting material was peripheral blood, obtained on day 0 of AZD1222 vaccination. The receptors derive from an adult in good health. Each CDR3 is given with its conserved first and last residue. The D gene is left open where the match is weak. Clone size is shown for a subset of rows, as once, few, many or a class of expanded clone.

abundance,d_gene,v_gene,j_gene,CDR3aa,CDR3nt
-,-,TRBV5-1,TRBJ2-6,CASSLQGLSGANVLTF,TGCGCCAGCAGCCTACAGGGCCTATCTGGGGCCAACGTCCTGACTTTC
-,TRBD2,TRBV7-9,TRBJ2-4,CASSFLTSEYKNIQYF,TGTGCCAGCAGCTTCCTTACTAGCGAGTACAAAAACATTCAGTACTTC
-,-,TRBV28,TRBJ1-2,CASSSGPLLGGYTF,TGTGCCAGCTCTTCGGGACCCCTACTAGGTGGCTACACCTTC
-,-,TRBV6-2/TRBV6-3,TRBJ1-1,CASSPLQGIEAFF,TGTGCCAGCAGTCCCCTACAGGGTATTGAAGCTTTCTTT
-,TRBD1,TRBV3-1/TRBV3-2,TRBJ1-2,CASSQVKGAGGYTF,TGTGCCAGCAGCCAAGTAAAGGGGGCGGGCGGCTACACCTTC
-,-,TRBV11-2,TRBJ2-6,CASSLPGANVLTF,TGTGCCAGCAGCTTACCTGGGGCCAACGTCCTGACTTTC
once,-,TRBV5-6,TRBJ1-6,CASSFERGESPLHF,TGTGCCAGCAGCTTTGAGAGGGGAGAGTCACCCCTCCACTTT
-,-,TRBV2,TRBJ1-1,CASRTGSTEAFF,TGTGCCAGCAGGACAGGCTCAACTGAAGCTTTCTTT
-,-,TRBV27,TRBJ2-2,CASSFGTNTGELFF,TGTGCCAGCAGTTTCGGCACGAACACCGGGGAGCTGTTTTTT
-,-,TRBV7-9,TRBJ2-7,CASSAGPYEQYF,TGTGCCAGCAGCGCCGGACCCTACGAGCAGTACTTC
-,TRBD1,TRBV5-4,TRBJ1-2,CASSDRDRTRYGYTF,TGTGCCAGCAGCGACCGGGACAGGACACGCTATGGCTACACCTTC
-,-,TRBV18,TRBJ1-1,CASSPLRTENTEAFF,TGTGCCAGCTCACCACTTAGGACAGAGAACACTGAAGCTTTCTTT
once,TRBD2,TRBV2,TRBJ2-3,CASSDILPSGRAGDTQYF,TGTGCCAGCAGCGACATACTTCCTAGCGGGAGGGCCGGGGATACGCAGTATTTT
-,-,TRBV18,TRBJ1-1,CASSEGAVNTEAFF,TGTGCCAGCTCAGAAGGGGCAGTGAACACTGAAGCTTTCTTT
-,-,TRBV3-1/TRBV3-2,TRBJ1-1,CASSPSGRLEAFF,TGTGCCAGCAGTCCCAGTGGTCGGCTTGAAGCTTTCTTT
-,-,TRBV5-1,TRBJ2-7,CASSLTAGSYEQYF,TGCGCCAGCAGCTTGACGGCGGGTTCATACGAGCAGTACTTC
-,-,TRBV5-4,TRBJ1-2,CASSLEENGYTF,TGTGCCAGCAGCTTGGAAGAGAATGGCTACACCTTC
-,TRBD2,TRBV7-9,TRBJ2-7,CASSLGTSGGLILDEQYF,TGTGCCAGCAGCTTGGGGACTAGCGGGGGGCTGATTCTGGACGAGCAGTACTTC
-,-,TRBV6-5,TRBJ1-6,CASSPFTDSPLHF,TGTGCCAGCAGCCCGTTTACTGATTCACCCCTCCACTTT
-,-,TRBV10-1,TRBJ2-7,CASSERSSYEQYF,TGCGCCAGCAGTGAGAGGAGCTCCTACGAGCAGTACTTC
-,TRBD2,TRBV2,TRBJ2-3,CASSRTSGGAYTQYF,TGTGCCAGCAGTCGGACTAGCGGGGGGGCCTATACGCAGTATTTT
-,-,TRBV5-8,TRBJ1-5,CASSLGGLAQPQHF,TGTGCCAGCAGCTTGGGGGGGCTCGCTCAGCCCCAGCATTTT
-,TRBD2,TRBV9,TRBJ2-1,CASSVVDGTSDEQFF,TGTGCCAGCAGCGTAGTAGATGGGACTAGCGATGAGCAGTTCTTC
-,TRBD2,TRBV16,TRBJ2-7,CASSQSFSGGLYEQYF,TGTGCCAGCAGCCAATCCTTTTCGGGAGGTCTGTACGAGCAGTACTTC
-,-,TRBV27,TRBJ1-2,CASRRDRPDYGYTF,TGTGCCAGCAGGAGAGACAGACCTGACTATGGCTACACCTTC
-,-,TRBV3-1/TRBV3-2,TRBJ1-4,CASSHAQGTNEKLFF,TGTGCCAGCAGCCATGCACAGGGAACTAATGAAAAACTGTTTTTT
-,-,TRBV5-8,TRBJ2-2,CASTPRVINTGELFF,TGTGCCAGCACCCCCCGGGTAATCAACACCGGGGAGCTGTTTTTT
-,-,TRBV14,TRBJ1-6,CASSQVNSPLHF,TGTGCCAGCAGCCAAGTTAATTCACCCCTCCACTTT
-,-,TRBV28,TRBJ2-6,CASRTAPNVLTF,TGTGCCAGCCGGACAGCCCCCAACGTCCTGACTTTC
once,TRBD1,TRBV5-1,TRBJ1-4,CASTPGQGTNEKLFF,TGCGCCAGCACCCCGGGACAGGGAACTAATGAAAAACTGTTTTTT
once,TRBD1,TRBV6-5,TRBJ2-7,CASSYGGQAYEQYF,TGTGCCAGCAGTTACGGCGGACAGGCCTACGAGCAGTACTTC
-,TRBD2,TRBV13,TRBJ2-7,CASSTTSHAIYEQYF,TGTGCCAGCAGCACGACTAGCCACGCCATCTACGAGCAGTACTTC
-,-,TRBV5-1,TRBJ2-7,CASSFPGTYEQYF,TGCGCCAGCAGCTTTCCAGGCACCTACGAGCAGTACTTC
once,-,TRBV4-2,TRBJ2-7,CASRQGTGDYEQYF,TGTGCCAGCCGGCAGGGGACGGGAGATTACGAGCAGTACTTC
once,-,TRBV3-1/TRBV3-2,TRBJ2-3,CASSLSSGGTDTQYF,TGTGCCAGCAGCCTCTCTTCCGGGGGCACAGATACGCAGTATTTT
-,-,TRBV7-2,TRBJ2-5,CASSLSGVETQYF,TGTGCCAGCAGCTTGTCTGGGGTAGAGACCCAGTACTTC
once,TRBD1,TRBV18,TRBJ2-1,CASSPPGQGRGEQFF,TGTGCCAGCTCACCACCGGGACAGGGTAGGGGTGAGCAGTTCTTC
-,-,TRBV28,TRBJ2-1,CASRGGGSYNEQFF,TGTGCCAGCAGAGGGGGAGGGTCCTACAATGAGCAGTTCTTC
once,-,TRBV19,TRBJ1-5,CASGAGDKSLYSNQPQHF,TGTGCCAGCGGCGCCGGGGACAAAAGTCTCTATAGCAATCAGCCCCAGCATTTT
-,TRBD1,TRBV5-6,TRBJ2-7,CASSWDRASYEQYF,TGTGCCAGCAGCTGGGACAGGGCTTCCTACGAGCAGTACTTC
once,TRBD1,TRBV4-1,TRBJ2-1,CASSQDETGNNEQFF,TGCGCCAGCAGCCAAGATGAGACAGGGAATAATGAGCAGTTCTTC
-,-,TRBV4-2,TRBJ2-2,CASSQVTHWSLTENTGELFF,TGTGCCAGCAGCCAAGTGACCCATTGGTCGTTGACGGAGAACACCGGGGAGCTGTTTTTT